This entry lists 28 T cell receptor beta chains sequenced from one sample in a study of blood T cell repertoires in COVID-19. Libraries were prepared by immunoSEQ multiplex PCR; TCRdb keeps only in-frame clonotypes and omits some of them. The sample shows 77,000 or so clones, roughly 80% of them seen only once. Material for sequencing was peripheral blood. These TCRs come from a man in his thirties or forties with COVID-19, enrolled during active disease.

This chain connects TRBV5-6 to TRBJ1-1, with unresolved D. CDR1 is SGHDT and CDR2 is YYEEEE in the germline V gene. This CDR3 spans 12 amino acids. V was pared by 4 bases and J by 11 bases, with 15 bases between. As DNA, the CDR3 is TGTGCCAGCAGCCTCTCAGGACTTGGGGCTTTCTTT. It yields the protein CASSLSGLGAFF.

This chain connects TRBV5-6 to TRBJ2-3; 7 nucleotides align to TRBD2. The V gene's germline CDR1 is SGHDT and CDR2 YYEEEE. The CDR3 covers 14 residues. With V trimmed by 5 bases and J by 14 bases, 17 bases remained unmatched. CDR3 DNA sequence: TGTGCCAGCAGTCCCGGTGGGGGGGATTTTCGTTGGTATTTT. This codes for CASSPGGGDFRWYF.

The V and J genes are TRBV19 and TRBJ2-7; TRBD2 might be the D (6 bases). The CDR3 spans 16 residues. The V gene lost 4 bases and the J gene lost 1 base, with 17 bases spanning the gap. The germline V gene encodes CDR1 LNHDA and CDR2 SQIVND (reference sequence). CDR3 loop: CASSTLGGVASYEQYF. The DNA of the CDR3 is TGTGCCAGTAGTACCCTCGGCGGGGTTGCTTCCTACGAGCAGTACTTC.

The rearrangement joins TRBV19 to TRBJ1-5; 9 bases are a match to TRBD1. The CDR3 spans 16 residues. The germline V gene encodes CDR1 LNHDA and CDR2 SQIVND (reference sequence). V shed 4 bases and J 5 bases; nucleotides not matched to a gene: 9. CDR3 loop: CASSKTGQGYDQPQHF. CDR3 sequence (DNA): TGTGCCAGTAGTAAGACGGGACAGGGTTATGATCAGCCCCAGCATTTT.

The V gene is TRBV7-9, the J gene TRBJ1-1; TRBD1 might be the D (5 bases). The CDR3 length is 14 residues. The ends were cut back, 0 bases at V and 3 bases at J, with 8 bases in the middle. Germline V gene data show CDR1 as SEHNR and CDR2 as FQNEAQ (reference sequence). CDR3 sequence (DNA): TGTGCCAGCAGCTTAGCGTCAGGGCACACTGAAGCTTTCTTT. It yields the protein CASSLASGHTEAFF.

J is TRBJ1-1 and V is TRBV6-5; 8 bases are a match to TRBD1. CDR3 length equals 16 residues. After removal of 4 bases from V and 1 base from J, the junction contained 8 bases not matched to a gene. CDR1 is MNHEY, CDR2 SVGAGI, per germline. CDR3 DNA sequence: TGTGCCAGCAGTTTCTCCCCAGGACAGGGGAACACTGAAGCTTTCTTT. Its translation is CASSFSPGQGNTEAFF.

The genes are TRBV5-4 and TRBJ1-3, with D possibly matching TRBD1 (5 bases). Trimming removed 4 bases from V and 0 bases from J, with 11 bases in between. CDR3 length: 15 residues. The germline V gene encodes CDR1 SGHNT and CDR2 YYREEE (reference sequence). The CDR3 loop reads CASSQGAFSGNTIYF. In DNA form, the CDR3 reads TGTGCCAGCAGCCAAGGGGCATTCTCTGGAAACACCATATATTTT.

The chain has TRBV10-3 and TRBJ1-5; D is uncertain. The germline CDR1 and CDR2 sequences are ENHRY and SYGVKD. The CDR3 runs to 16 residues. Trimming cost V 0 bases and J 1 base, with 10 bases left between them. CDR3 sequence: CAISESRRSSNQPQHF. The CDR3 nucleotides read TGTGCCATCAGTGAGTCTAGGAGATCAAGCAATCAGCCCCAGCATTTT.

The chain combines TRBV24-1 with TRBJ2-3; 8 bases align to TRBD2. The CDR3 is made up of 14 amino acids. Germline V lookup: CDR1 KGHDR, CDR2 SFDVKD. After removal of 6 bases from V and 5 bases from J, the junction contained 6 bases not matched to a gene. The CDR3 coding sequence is TGTGCCACCAGTCCTAGCGGGCCGGAAGATACGCAGTATTTT. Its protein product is CATSPSGPEDTQYF.

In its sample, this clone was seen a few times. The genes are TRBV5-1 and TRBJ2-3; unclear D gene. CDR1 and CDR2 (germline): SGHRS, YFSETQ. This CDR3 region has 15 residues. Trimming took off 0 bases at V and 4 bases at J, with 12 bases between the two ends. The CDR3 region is CASSLESVNADTQYF. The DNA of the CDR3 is TGCGCCAGCAGCTTGGAGTCGGTTAACGCAGATACGCAGTATTTT.

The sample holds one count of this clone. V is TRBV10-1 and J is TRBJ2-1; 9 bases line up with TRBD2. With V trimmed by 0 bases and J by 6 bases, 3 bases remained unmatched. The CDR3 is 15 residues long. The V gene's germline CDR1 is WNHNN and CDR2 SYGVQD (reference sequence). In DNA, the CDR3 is TGCGCCAGCAGTGAGTCCGCGGGAGGGGCCAATGAGCAGTTCTTC. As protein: CASSESAGGANEQFF.

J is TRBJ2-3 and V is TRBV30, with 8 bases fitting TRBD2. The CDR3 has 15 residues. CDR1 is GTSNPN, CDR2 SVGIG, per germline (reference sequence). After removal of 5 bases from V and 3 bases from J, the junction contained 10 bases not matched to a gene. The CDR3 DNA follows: TGTGCCTGGTTCAAAGCGGGAGTAGGGACAGATACGCAGTATTTT. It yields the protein CAWFKAGVGTDTQYF.

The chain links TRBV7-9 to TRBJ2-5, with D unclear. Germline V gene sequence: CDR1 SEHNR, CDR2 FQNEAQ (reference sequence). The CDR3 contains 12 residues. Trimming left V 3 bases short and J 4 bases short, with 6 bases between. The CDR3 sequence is CASSFGPETQYF. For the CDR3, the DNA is TGTGCCAGCAGCTTTGGCCCAGAGACCCAGTACTTC.

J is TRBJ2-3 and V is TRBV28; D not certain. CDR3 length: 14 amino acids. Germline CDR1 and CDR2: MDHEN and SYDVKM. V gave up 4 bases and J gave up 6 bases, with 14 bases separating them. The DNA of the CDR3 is TGTGCCAGCAGTTCACTACGGAAACGGGATACGCAGTATTTT. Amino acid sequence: CASSSLRKRDTQYF. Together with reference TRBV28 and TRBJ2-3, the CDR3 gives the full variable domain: DVKVTQSSRYLVKRTGEKVFLECVQDMDHENMFWYRQDPGLGLRLIYFSYDVKMKEKGDIPEGYSVSREKKERFSLILESASTNQTSMYLCASSSLRKRDTQYFGPGTRLTVL.

The CDR3 sequence is CASRLPGTVEAFF. The CDR3 DNA reads as TGTGCCAGCAGGCTACCGGGTACGGTCGAAGCTTTCTTT. V usage is TRBV28 and J usage is TRBJ1-1, with D unclear. CDR3 length equals 13 residues. Germline lookup yields CDR1 MDHEN and CDR2 SYDVKM. The V end was cut by 6 bases, the J end by 8 bases, with 16 bases between.

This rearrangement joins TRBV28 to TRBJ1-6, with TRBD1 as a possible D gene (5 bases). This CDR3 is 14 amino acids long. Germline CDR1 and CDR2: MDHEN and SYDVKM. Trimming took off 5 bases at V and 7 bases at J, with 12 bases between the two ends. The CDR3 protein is CASSPGGVNSPLHF. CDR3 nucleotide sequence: TGTGCCAGCAGTCCCGGGGGGGTAAATTCACCCCTCCACTTT.

The CDR3, as DNA: TGTGCCAGCAGCCAGCTTGGGACTAGCGCCTCGGGCAATGAGCAGTTCTTC. It yields the protein CASSQLGTSASGNEQFF. The chain links TRBV7-2 to TRBJ2-1; 10 nucleotides align to TRBD2. With 5 bases clipped from V and 6 bases from J, the junction kept 13 bases outside the gene matches. The CDR3 consists of 17 residues. Germline values: CDR1 SGHTA, CDR2 FQGNSA.

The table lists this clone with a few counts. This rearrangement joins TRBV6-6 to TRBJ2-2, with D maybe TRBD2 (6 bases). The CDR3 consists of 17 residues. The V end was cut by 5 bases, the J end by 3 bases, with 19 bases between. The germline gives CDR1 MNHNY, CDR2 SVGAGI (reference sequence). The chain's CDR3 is CASSPAVGTLYTGELFF. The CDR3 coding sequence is TGTGCCAGCAGTCCGGCCGTTGGGACTTTATACACCGGGGAGCTGTTTTTT.

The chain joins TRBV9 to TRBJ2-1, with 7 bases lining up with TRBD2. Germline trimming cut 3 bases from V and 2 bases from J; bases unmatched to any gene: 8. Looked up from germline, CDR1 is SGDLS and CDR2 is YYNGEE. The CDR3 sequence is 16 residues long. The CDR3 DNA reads TGTGCCAGCAGCGGAACTAGCGTCGCAACCTACAATGAGCAGTTCTTC. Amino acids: CASSGTSVATYNEQFF.

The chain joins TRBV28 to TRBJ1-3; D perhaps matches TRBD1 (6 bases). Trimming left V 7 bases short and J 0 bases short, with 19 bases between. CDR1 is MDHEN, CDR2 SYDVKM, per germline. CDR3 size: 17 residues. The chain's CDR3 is CASNPTDRFFSGNTIYF. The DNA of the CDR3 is TGTGCCAGCAACCCTACCGACAGGTTCTTCTCTGGAAACACCATATATTTT. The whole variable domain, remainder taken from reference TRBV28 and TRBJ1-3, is DVKVTQSSRYLVKRTGEKVFLECVQDMDHENMFWYRQDPGLGLRLIYFSYDVKMKEKGDIPEGYSVSREKKERFSLILESASTNQTSMYLCASNPTDRFFSGNTIYFGEGSWLTVV.

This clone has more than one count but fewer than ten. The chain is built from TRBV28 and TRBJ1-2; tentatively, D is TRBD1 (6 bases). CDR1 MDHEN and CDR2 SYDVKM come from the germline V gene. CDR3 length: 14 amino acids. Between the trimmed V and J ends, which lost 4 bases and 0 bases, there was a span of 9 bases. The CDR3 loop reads CASSSDRSNYGYTF. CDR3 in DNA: TGTGCCAGCAGTTCCGACAGGTCTAACTATGGCTACACCTTC.

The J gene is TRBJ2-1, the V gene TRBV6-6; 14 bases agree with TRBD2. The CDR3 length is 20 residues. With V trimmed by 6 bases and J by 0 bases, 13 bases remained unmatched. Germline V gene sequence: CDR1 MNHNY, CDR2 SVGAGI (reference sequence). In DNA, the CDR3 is TGTGCCAGCAGCCGACCGGGACTAGCGGGAGCGCCCGACTCCTACAATGAGCAGTTCTTC. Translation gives CASSRPGLAGAPDSYNEQFF.

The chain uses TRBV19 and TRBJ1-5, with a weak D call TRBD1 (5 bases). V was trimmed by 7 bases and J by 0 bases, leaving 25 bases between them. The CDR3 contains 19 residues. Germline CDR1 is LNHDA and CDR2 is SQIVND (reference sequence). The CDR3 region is CASTPTWGELTYSNQPQHF. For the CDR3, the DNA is TGTGCCAGTACCCCAACGTGGGGGGAGTTAACCTATAGCAATCAGCCCCAGCATTTT.

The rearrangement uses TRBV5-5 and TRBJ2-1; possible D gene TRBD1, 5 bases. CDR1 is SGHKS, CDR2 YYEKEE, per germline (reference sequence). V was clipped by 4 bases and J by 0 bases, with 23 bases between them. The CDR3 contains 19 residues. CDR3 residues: CASSTLPGRGSSSYNEQFF. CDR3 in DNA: TGTGCCAGCAGCACTCTACCTGGAAGGGGTTCGAGCTCCTACAATGAGCAGTTCTTC.

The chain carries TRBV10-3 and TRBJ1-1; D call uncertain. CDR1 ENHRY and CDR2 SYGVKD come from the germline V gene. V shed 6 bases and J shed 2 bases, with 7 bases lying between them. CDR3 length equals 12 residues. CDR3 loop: CAIRGSNTEAFF. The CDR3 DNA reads TGTGCCATCAGGGGCAGTAACACTGAAGCTTTCTTT.

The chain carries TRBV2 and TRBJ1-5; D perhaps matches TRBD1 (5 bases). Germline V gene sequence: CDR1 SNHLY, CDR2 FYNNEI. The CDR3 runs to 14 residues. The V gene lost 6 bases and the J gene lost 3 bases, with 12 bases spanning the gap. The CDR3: CASSWGLANQPQHF. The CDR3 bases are TGTGCCAGCAGCTGGGGACTTGCCAATCAGCCCCAGCATTTT.

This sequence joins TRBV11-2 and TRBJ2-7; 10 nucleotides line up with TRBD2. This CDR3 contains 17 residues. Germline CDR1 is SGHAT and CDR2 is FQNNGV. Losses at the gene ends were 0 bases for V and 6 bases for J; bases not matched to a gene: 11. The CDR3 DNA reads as TGTGCCAGCAGCTTAGATCACCTAGCGGGAGTCAGTGGCGAGCAGTACTTC. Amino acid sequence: CASSLDHLAGVSGEQYF.

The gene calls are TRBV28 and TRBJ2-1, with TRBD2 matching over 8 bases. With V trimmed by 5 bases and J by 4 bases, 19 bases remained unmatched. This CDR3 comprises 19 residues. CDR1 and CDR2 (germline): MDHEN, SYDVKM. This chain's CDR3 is CASSTPEGGRYLYYNEQFF. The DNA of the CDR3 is TGTGCCAGCAGTACCCCAGAGGGCGGGAGGTACCTATATTACAATGAGCAGTTCTTC.